These 25 T cell receptor beta chains came from one sample sequenced in a study of cytomegalovirus exposure and HLA in healthy donors. 60 Vbeta and 13 Jbeta primers were used in PCR. TCRdb keeps only in-frame clones here, not all; method: immunoSEQ multiplex PCR. The sample data list tens of thousands of clones. Sequencing was performed on PBMCs. Receptors originate from a human donor in good health.

V usage is TRBV7-3 and J usage is TRBJ1-6, with 8 bases identical to TRBD1. Germline V gives CDR1 SGHTA, CDR2 FQGTGA. The CDR3 sequence is 15 residues long. The J segment lost 7 bases and the V segment lost 5 bases, leaving 7 bases of the junction unmatched. As DNA, the CDR3 is TGTGCCAGCAGCGATGGACAGGGCGGGAATTCACCCCTCCACTTT. Encoded protein: CASSDGQGGNSPLHF.

The rearrangement joins TRBV7-2 to TRBJ2-7; D gene ambiguous. V lost 4 bases to trimming and J lost 0 bases, with 13 bases between them. The CDR3 runs 15 residues. Per germline, CDR1 SGHTA and CDR2 FQGNSA. The CDR3 loop reads CASSSSPFSSYEQYF. The CDR3 nucleotides read TGTGCCAGCAGCTCTTCACCTTTTAGCTCCTACGAGCAGTACTTC. The whole variable domain, filled in from reference TRBV7-2 and TRBJ2-7, reads GAGVSQSPSNKVTEKGKDVELRCDPISGHTALYWYRQSLGQGLEFLIYFQGNSAPDKSGLPSDRFSAERTGGSVSTLTIQRTQQEDSAVYLCASSSSPFSSYEQYFGPGTRLTVT.

This rearrangement joins TRBV25-1 to TRBJ2-7, with a possible D match to TRBD2 (7 bases). Germline V gene data show CDR1 as MGHDK and CDR2 as SYGVNS. The CDR3 is 15 amino acids. V was cut by 7 bases and J by 4 bases, with 20 bases left in between. The CDR3 protein is CASIVVVEGGYEQYF. The CDR3 bases are TGTGCCAGCATAGTCGTGGTGGAGGGGGGGTACGAGCAGTACTTC.

The chain has TRBV30 and TRBJ1-5, with 7 bases that match TRBD1. This CDR3 spans 15 amino acids. The junction had 9 bases not matched to a gene; V was cut back by 4 bases and J by 3 bases. The V gene's germline CDR1 is GTSNPN and CDR2 SVGIG (reference sequence). CDR3 bases: TGTGCCTGGACCCCGACAGGGTCTTTCAATCAGCCCCAGCATTTT. This codes for CAWTPTGSFNQPQHF.

V gene TRBV7-6 combines with J gene TRBJ2-7; 8 bases match TRBD1. The CDR3 runs to 14 residues. CDR1 SGHVS and CDR2 FNYEAQ come from the germline V gene. V dropped 4 bases and J dropped 0; count of bases not matched to a gene: 2. The CDR3 DNA follows: TGTGCCAGCAGCTCGGACAGGGACTCCTACGAGCAGTACTTC. This codes for CASSSDRDSYEQYF.

The chain combines TRBV7-2 with TRBJ1-5; 7 bases fit TRBD1. CDR3 length: 14 amino acids. CDR1 SGHTA and CDR2 FQGNSA come from the germline V gene. J was trimmed by 3 bases and V by 5 bases; bases with no gene match: 4. CDR3 protein: CASSQTGVNQPQHF. CDR3 DNA: TGTGCCAGCAGCCAAACAGGGGTCAATCAGCCCCAGCATTTT.

This chain connects TRBV10-1 to TRBJ2-2; maybe TRBD2 (5 bases). The germline V and J ends were trimmed by 0 bases and 9 bases, with 8 bases remaining between them. The CDR3 runs 13 residues. Germline V lookup: CDR1 WNHNN, CDR2 SYGVQD (reference sequence). The CDR3 DNA reads TGCGCCAGCAGTGAGTCGGGAGTGAGGGAGCTGTTTTTT. As protein: CASSESGVRELFF.

The chain couples TRBV6-5 to TRBJ2-1, with TRBD1 matching over 9 bases. Germline-derived CDR1 and CDR2 are MNHEY and SVGAGI. After removal of 2 bases from V and 8 bases from J, the junction contained 10 bases not matched to a gene. The CDR3 sequence is 16 residues long. The CDR3 DNA reads TGTGCCAGCAGTTACCGTCTTGGACAGGGGTCGCATGAGCAGTTCTTC. This sequence encodes CASSYRLGQGSHEQFF.

The chain links TRBV19 to TRBJ1-6; TRBD1 is a possible D gene (6 bases). Trimming removed 3 bases at V and 7 bases at J, with 10 bases between. The CDR3 totals 14 residues. Germline values: CDR1 LNHDA, CDR2 SQIVND (reference sequence). The CDR3 protein is CASSMTGTNSPLHF. CDR3 sequence (DNA): TGTGCCAGTAGTATGACAGGCACAAATTCACCCCTCCACTTT.

V usage is TRBV11-3 and J usage is TRBJ1-1; TRBD1 matches at 7 bases. V was pared by 6 bases and J by 1 base, with 2 bases of the junction left unmatched. CDR1 SGHNT and CDR2 YENEEA come from the germline V gene. The CDR3 extends over 13 amino acids. CDR3 amino acids: CASRGQWNTEAFF. DNA of the CDR3: TGTGCCAGCAGGGGACAGTGGAACACTGAAGCTTTCTTT.

The chain recombines TRBV7-2 with TRBJ1-2; 7 nucleotides agree with TRBD1. V shed 4 bases, J shed 4 bases, and the junction held 9 bases outside the gene matches. This CDR3 is 15 amino acids long. The germline V gene encodes CDR1 SGHTA and CDR2 FQGNSA. The CDR3 loop reads CASSSFEGAVYGYTF. Written as DNA, the CDR3 is TGTGCCAGCAGCTCCTTCGAGGGGGCGGTCTATGGCTACACCTTC. Variable domain in full (rest from reference TRBV7-2 and TRBJ1-2): GAGVSQSPSNKVTEKGKDVELRCDPISGHTALYWYRQSLGQGLEFLIYFQGNSAPDKSGLPSDRFSAERTGGSVSTLTIQRTQQEDSAVYLCASSSFEGAVYGYTFGSGTRLTVV.

This chain joins TRBV5-6 and TRBJ1-5; TRBD1 is a possible D gene (6 bases). Trimming took off 3 bases at V and 4 bases at J, with 14 bases between the two ends. Germline loops: CDR1 SGHDT, CDR2 YYEEEE. CDR3 length: 15 residues. CDR3 region: CASSSEQGLNQPQHF. As DNA, the CDR3 is TGTGCCAGCAGCTCAGAACAGGGTTTGAATCAGCCCCAGCATTTT.

Measured by frequency, this clone is large. The CDR3 DNA reads as TGTGCCAGTAGTATAGGTACGGGTAGCACAGATACGCAGTATTTT. Protein sequence: CASSIGTGSTDTQYF. The gene calls are TRBV19 and TRBJ2-3; D is uncertain. Germline CDR1 reads LNHDA; CDR2 reads SQIVND (reference sequence). Trimming pared 1 base from V and 0 bases from J, leaving 8 bases between. This CDR3 is 15 amino acids long.

The rearrangement links TRBV18 to TRBJ2-7, with 11 bases fitting TRBD1. J gave up 7 bases and V 3 bases, and 2 bases lay outside the gene matches. This CDR3 has 13 amino acids. Per germline, CDR1 KGHSH and CDR2 LQKENI. For the CDR3, the DNA is TGTGCCAGCTCACCGGGACAGGGGGGGGAGCAGTACTTC. It specifies CASSPGQGGEQYF.

The V and J genes are TRBV19 and TRBJ1-4; D possibly corresponds to TRBD1 (5 bases). CDR3 length: 16 amino acids. V shed 4 bases and J shed 8 bases, with 20 bases lying between them. Per the germline V gene, CDR1 is LNHDA and CDR2 is SQIVND (reference sequence). In nucleotides, the CDR3 is TGTGCCAGTAGTACCCAGAGACAGAGTACGTTAGAAAAACTGTTTTTT. Translation: CASSTQRQSTLEKLFF.

The chain combines TRBV11-2 with TRBJ2-5; tentative D call: TRBD1 (5 bases). Germline V gives CDR1 SGHAT, CDR2 FQNNGV. Trimming took off 0 bases at V and 3 bases at J, with 8 bases between the two ends. The CDR3 is 14 residues long. The CDR3 nucleotides read TGTGCCAGCAGCTTAGAATTAGGGGAAGAGACCCAGTACTTC. This sequence encodes CASSLELGEETQYF.

This chain connects TRBV5-6 to TRBJ2-7, with 7 bases identical to TRBD1. The CDR3 runs 13 residues. Germline CDR1 reads SGHDT; CDR2 reads YYEEEE. Trimming at V came to 3 bases and at J to 4 bases, leaving 4 bases not matched to a gene. The chain's CDR3 is CASSSDRSYEQYF. Here the CDR3 DNA reads TGTGCCAGCAGCTCGGACAGGTCATACGAGCAGTACTTC. Supplemented by reference TRBV5-6 and TRBJ2-7, the full variable domain reads DAGVTQSPTHLIKTRGQQVTLRCSPKSGHDTVSWYQQALGQGPQFIFQYYEEEERQRGNFPDRFSGHQFPNYSSELNVNALLLGDSALYLCASSSDRSYEQYFGPGTRLTVT.

The chain employs TRBV28 and TRBJ2-1, with 7 bases identical to TRBD2. Germline V gene sequence: CDR1 MDHEN, CDR2 SYDVKM. The CDR3 contains 15 residues. J was trimmed by 5 bases and V by 3 bases; bases with no gene match: 7. The CDR3 is CASSFWGGFNNEQFF. The DNA for the CDR3 is TGTGCCAGCAGTTTCTGGGGGGGTTTTAACAATGAGCAGTTCTTC.

The CDR3 protein is CATSEIRGAYEQYF. CDR3 DNA: TGTGCCACCTCGGAAATCAGGGGCGCCTACGAGCAGTACTTC. This chain uses TRBV6-1 with TRBJ2-7; tentative D call: TRBD1 (6 bases). V was cut by 10 bases and J by 2 bases, with 18 bases left in between. This CDR3 is 14 amino acids long. Germline assignment: CDR1 MNHNS and CDR2 SASEGT.

The chain combines TRBV5-1 with TRBJ2-2; D is ambiguous. Trimming removed 0 bases from V and 3 bases from J, with 6 bases in between. The germline V gene has CDR1 SGHRS and CDR2 YFSETQ. This CDR3 has 14 amino acids. CDR3 nucleotide sequence: TGCGCCAGCAGCTTGGGGCAGTACACCGGGGAGCTGTTTTTT. Its translation is CASSLGQYTGELFF.

The V and J genes are TRBV30 and TRBJ1-4; 10 bases map to TRBD1. CDR1 is GTSNPN and CDR2 is SVGIG in the germline V gene (reference sequence). With V trimmed by 6 bases and J by 7 bases, 8 bases remained unmatched. The CDR3 contains 14 residues. The CDR3: CACLRQGAGEKLFF. The CDR3 nucleotides read TGTGCCTGCCTTAGACAGGGGGCCGGTGAAAAACTGTTTTTT.

The chain couples TRBV27 to TRBJ2-5, with 9 bases matching TRBD1. The CDR3 loop spans 16 amino acids. The V gene's germline CDR1 is MNHEY and CDR2 SMNVEV (reference sequence). The ends lost 4 bases at V and 10 bases at J; junction bases unmatched: 16. The CDR3 sequence is CASSSTGQGPRGNQYF. The DNA for the CDR3 is TGTGCCAGCAGTTCTACGGGACAGGGACCTAGGGGGAACCAGTACTTC.

About this clone: One junction end does not reproduce the germline sequence, and a read error may be involved. The chain recombines TRBV18 with TRBJ1-1, with TRBD1 as a possible D gene (5 bases). The CDR3 length is 13 residues. The germline V gene has CDR1 KGHSH and CDR2 LQKENI. The CDR3 region is CASSPDMNTEDFF. CDR3 DNA: TGTGCCAGCTCCCCGGACATGAACACTGAAGATTTCTTT.

The rearrangement joins TRBV6-5 to TRBJ2-3; the match to TRBD2 covers 11 bases. The CDR3 consists of 15 residues. V trimming: 4 bases; J trimming: 5 bases; junction bases outside the gene matches: 5. Germline assignment: CDR1 MNHEY and CDR2 SVGAGI. The CDR3 spells CASSSGTSGRDTQYF. The CDR3 DNA sequence: TGTGCCAGCAGTTCGGGGACTAGCGGTAGAGATACGCAGTATTTT.

The V and J genes are TRBV6-5 and TRBJ2-7; possibly TRBD2 for D (5 bases). The ends were cut back, 6 bases at V and 7 bases at J, with 16 bases in the middle. Per the germline V gene, CDR1 is MNHEY and CDR2 is SVGAGI. The length of the CDR3 is 13 residues. CDR3 DNA: TGTGCCAGCAGCCAAGGGAGCCCCTCTGAGCAGTACTTC. Residues: CASSQGSPSEQYF.